This T cell receptor beta chain was captured in a study of shared clonotypes between healthy human individuals. Study-level information: Each donor contributed plates that comprised three CD4 naive, three CD4 memory, two CD8 naive and one CD8 memory.

The sorted-subset replicate PCRs were given about 210 ng DNA, which is tens of thousands of T cell genomes. This table comes from immunoSEQ multiplex PCR, and its TCRdb copy is limited to in-frame clones, with some not included. The sample yields around 600,000 clones, approximately 97% seen once. In the case of this clone: The antigen remains unidentified.

Study results and limitations: Generation probabilities of non-shared clonotypes were lower (relative to those shared by all four donors).

Naive CD45RA+ and memory CD45RA-negative subsets were split from CD4+ cells. The germline gives CDR1 SEHNR, CDR2 FQNEAQ (reference sequence). The CDR3 totals 15 residues. V lost 0 bases to trimming and J lost 8 bases, with 11 bases between them. The gene calls are TRBV7-9 and TRBJ1-6, with D maybe TRBD1 (5 bases). The TCR comes from a woman in her twenties or thirties in good health. The sample consisted of naive CD4+ T cells sorted from blood. Subset meaning: CD45RA+ positively selected. Here the CDR3 reads CASSLASGSHSPLHF. The CDR3 DNA is TGTGCCAGCAGCTTAGCGTCAGGGAGCCATTCACCCCTCCACTTT.